The 14 T cell receptor beta chains reported below all come from one sample, sequenced in a study of cytomegalovirus exposure and HLA in healthy donors. Vbeta (60) and Jbeta (13) primers were used in the PCR. The protocol was immunoSEQ multiplex PCR, while the TCRdb copy is restricted to in-frame clones and leaves out a portion. Among nearly 110,000 clones, 70% to 85% were seen once, and the ten largest hold roughly 0.76%. Sequencing input: PBMCs. The receptors shown here come from a boy aged 5 to 17 in good health and CMV-seronegative.

This clone is categorized as medium-sized. V gene TRBV29-1 combines with J gene TRBJ2-3; 12 nucleotides line up with TRBD2. CDR1 is SQVTM, CDR2 ANQGSEA, per germline. V gave up 4 bases and J gave up 2 bases; unmatched junction bases: 4. The CDR3 contains 15 residues. DNA for the CDR3: TGCAGCGTTGTACTAGCGGGGGGTGACACAGATACGCAGTATTTT. Protein sequence: CSVVLAGGDTDTQYF.

The rearrangement joins TRBV4-2 to TRBJ2-3; D is undetermined. This CDR3 has 13 amino acids. V was trimmed by 4 bases and J by 6 bases, leaving 11 bases between them. The V gene's germline CDR1 is LGHNA and CDR2 YNFKEQ. CDR3 in amino acids: CASSPEWADTQYF. The CDR3 DNA reads TGTGCCAGCAGCCCTGAGTGGGCGGATACGCAGTATTTT.

In its sample, this clone was seen once. The chain links TRBV7-9 to TRBJ2-3; 14 nucleotides match TRBD2. The CDR3 has 15 amino acids. Germline V gene lookup returns CDR1 SEHNR and CDR2 FQNEAQ (reference sequence). V was pared by 1 base and J by 6 bases, with 0 bases of the junction left unmatched. The chain's CDR3 is CASSLGTSGRDTQYF. The CDR3 nucleotides read TGTGCCAGCAGCTTAGGGACTAGCGGGAGGGATACGCAGTATTTT.

This chain connects TRBV30 to TRBJ1-1; D call uncertain. CDR1 is GTSNPN, CDR2 SVGIG, per germline (reference sequence). The V end lost 3 bases, the J end lost 1 base, and 9 bases lay between the germline ends. CDR3 length: 13 amino acids. The CDR3 DNA sequence: TGTGCCTGGAGAGCCGACAAGAACACTGAAGCTTTCTTT. Its protein product is CAWRADKNTEAFF.

This clone was found a few times. The rearrangement uses TRBV5-6 and TRBJ1-2; 11 bases line up with TRBD1. The CDR3 is made up of 14 amino acids. V was pared by 4 bases and J by 3 bases, with 2 bases of the junction left unmatched. Germline V gene data show CDR1 as SGHDT and CDR2 as YYEEEE. The CDR3 DNA reads TGTGCCAGCAGCAGGGACAGGGGGTACTATGGCTACACCTTC. Protein sequence: CASSRDRGYYGYTF.

In its sample, this clone was seen once. This chain connects TRBV30 to TRBJ2-2; D call uncertain. There are 12 residues in the CDR3. With 0 bases removed from V and 7 bases from J, the gap between germline ends came to 6 bases. Germline lookup yields CDR1 GTSNPN and CDR2 SVGIG (reference sequence). CDR3 residues: CAWSVRVGELFF. CDR3 in DNA: TGTGCCTGGAGTGTACGAGTCGGGGAGCTGTTTTTT.

This chain joins TRBV13 and TRBJ2-5, with D perhaps TRBD2 (6 bases). The length of the CDR3 is 14 residues. V was shortened by 5 bases and J by 5 bases, with 15 bases between the two germline ends. Looked up from germline, CDR1 is PRHDT and CDR2 is FYEKMQ (reference sequence). The CDR3 reads CASSPNPGEETQYF. CDR3 DNA sequence: TGTGCCAGCAGCCCCAATCCGGGGGAGGAGACCCAGTACTTC.

The rearrangement joins TRBV2 to TRBJ1-2; no definite D call. This CDR3 is 13 amino acids long. The germline V and J ends were trimmed by 7 bases and 4 bases, with 13 bases remaining between them. Germline assignment: CDR1 SNHLY and CDR2 FYNNEI. CDR3 loop: CASIVQAVYGYTF. The CDR3, as DNA: TGTGCCAGCATCGTTCAGGCAGTCTATGGCTACACCTTC.

This clone was seen a single time. The rearrangement joins TRBV28 to TRBJ2-2; TRBD2 might be the D (5 bases). Germline CDR1 reads MDHEN; CDR2 reads SYDVKM. V lost 5 bases, J lost 10 bases, and 20 bases lay in between. This CDR3 comprises 15 residues. The CDR3 DNA sequence: TGTGCCAGCAGTCAGCGGTTGTCAGGCTTATTGGAGCTGTTTTTT. Protein product: CASSQRLSGLLELFF.

This clone is categorized as medium-sized. V and J are TRBV7-2 and TRBJ1-4; 7 nucleotides match TRBD1. V lost 4 bases and J lost 3; bases outside the gene matches: 2. CDR3 size: 14 residues. Per germline, CDR1 SGHTA and CDR2 FQGNSA. The CDR3 region has the DNA TGTGCCAGCAGCTACGGGACAGCTAATGAAAAACTGTTTTTT. Translating it yields CASSYGTANEKLFF.

The J gene is TRBJ1-2, the V gene TRBV4-3, with a weak D call TRBD1 (6 bases). Trimming removed 2 bases from V and 2 bases from J, with 9 bases in between. The CDR3 covers 14 residues. Per the germline V gene, CDR1 is LGHNA and CDR2 is YSLEER. The CDR3 region has the DNA TGCGCCAGCAGCCAAACCAGGGGAAACTATGGCTACACCTTC. It yields the protein CASSQTRGNYGYTF.

The chain carries TRBV5-1 and TRBJ2-5; possibly TRBD1 for D (6 bases). The germline V gene has CDR1 SGHRS and CDR2 YFSETQ. Deletions cut 0 bases from V and 7 bases from J, with 16 bases between. This CDR3 region has 15 residues. CDR3 nucleotide sequence: TGCGCCAGCAGCTTGGCCTCGTCAGGGGATGGGACCCAGTACTTC. Its protein is CASSLASSGDGTQYF.

This clone was detected only once. The rearrangement uses TRBV2 and TRBJ2-5; 10 bases align to TRBD2. The germline V gene encodes CDR1 SNHLY and CDR2 FYNNEI. CDR3 size: 14 residues. With 5 bases clipped from V and 5 bases from J, the junction kept 5 bases outside the gene matches. CDR3 nucleotides: TGTGCCAGCAGTTCTACTAGCGGGGCGGAGACCCAGTACTTC. Amino acids: CASSSTSGAETQYF.

V is TRBV4-3 and J is TRBJ2-2; D might be TRBD2 (6 bases). The V and J ends lost 5 bases and 6 bases respectively, with 13 bases between them. Germline V lookup: CDR1 LGHNA, CDR2 YSLEER. The CDR3 loop spans 14 amino acids. The CDR3 DNA is TGCGCCAGCAGCGGTCAGGCGGGGTCCGGGGAGCTGTTTTTT. Translated: CASSGQAGSGELFF.